What follows are 29 T cell receptor beta chains derived from one specimen sequenced in a study of T cells in Graves' hyperthyroidism and ophthalmopathy. There were TCR beta CDR3 regions amplified from RNA transcripts. TCR CDR3 underwent first-round RT-PCR with the HTBI primer set. One entry per CDR3 protein, called by TCRdb with MiXCR from the multiplex PCR reads. The profile covers about half a million distinct CDR3 sequences, with around 20% appearing a single time and 26% taken by the ten largest. Sequences were obtained from blood. These receptors were taken from a young man with Graves' hyperthyroidism.

CDR3 loop: CASSYSSIQETQYF. CDR3 in DNA: TGTGCCAGCAGTTACTCGAGTATTCAAGAGACCCAGTACTTC. The J gene is TRBJ2-5, the V gene TRBV6-5; D call uncertain. Trimming removed 0 bases from V and 2 bases from J, with 7 bases in between. Germline values: CDR1 MNHEY, CDR2 SVGAGI. The CDR3 sequence is 14 residues long.

There are many counts of this clonotype. DNA of the CDR3: TGTGCCAGCAGTAACCCAATACCCTACGAGCAGTACTTC. Its protein product is CASSNPIPYEQYF. This chain links TRBV6-2 or TRBV6-3 with TRBJ2-7; D not certain. This CDR3 spans 13 amino acids. CDR1 is MNHEY and CDR2 is SVGEGT in the germline V gene. V lost 5 bases, J lost 2 bases, and 10 bases lay in between.

This clonotype occurred a few times. The J gene is TRBJ1-3, the V gene TRBV6-1; no definite D call. Germline CDR1 and CDR2: MNHNS and SASEGT. V was clipped by 5 bases and J by 3 bases, with 11 bases between them. This CDR3 spans 14 amino acids. The CDR3 DNA sequence: TGTGCCAGCAGTCAGGAGGGCAATGGAAACACCATATATTTT. This translates into CASSQEGNGNTIYF.

The chain has TRBV25-1 and TRBJ2-7; TRBD1 agrees at 7 bases. The length of the CDR3 is 13 residues. J gave up 4 bases and V 6 bases, and 6 bases lay outside the gene matches. Germline V gene sequence: CDR1 MGHDK, CDR2 SYGVNS. This CDR3 reads CASRTGNGYEQYF. Written as DNA, the CDR3 is TGTGCCAGCAGGACAGGGAATGGGTACGAGCAGTACTTC.

This clonotype was seen a handful of times. The gene calls are TRBV9 and TRBJ2-7; TRBD1 matches at 8 bases. This CDR3 has 13 amino acids. The junction had 6 bases not matched to a gene; V was cut back by 4 bases and J by 6 bases. The germline V gene has CDR1 SGDLS and CDR2 YYNGEE. The CDR3 DNA is TGTGCCAGCAGCAACCCCGGACAGGGCGAGCAGTACTTC. It specifies CASSNPGQGEQYF.

The table lists this clonotype with many counts. In nucleotides, the CDR3 is TGTGCCAGCTCCAAGGCGACGGGATCCTACGAGCAGTACTTC. Translated, it gives CASSKATGSYEQYF. The chain is built from TRBV2 and TRBJ2-7; perhaps TRBD2 as D (5 bases). Trimming took 8 bases from V and 1 from J, leaving 15 bases between them. The CDR3 runs 14 residues. Germline V gene lookup returns CDR1 SNHLY and CDR2 FYNNEI. The full variable domain, completed using reference TRBV2 and TRBJ2-7, is EPEVTQTPSHQVTQMGQEVILRCVPISNHLYFYWYRQILGQKVEFLVSFYNNEISEKSEIFDDQFSVERPDGSNFTLKIRSTKLEDSAMYFCASSKATGSYEQYFGPGTRLTVT.

The count of this clonotype is one. The chain has TRBV19 and TRBJ1-1, with D possibly being TRBD1 (5 bases). The CDR3 sequence is 13 residues long. With 4 bases removed from V and 3 bases from J, the gap between germline ends came to 9 bases. Germline V gene lookup returns CDR1 LNHDA and CDR2 SQIVND (reference sequence). The CDR3 loop is CASSTTVDTEAFF. Here the CDR3 DNA reads TGTGCCAGTAGTACGACAGTCGACACTGAAGCTTTCTTT.

This clonotype was recorded at least ten times. This rearrangement joins TRBV2 to TRBJ1-1, with D uncertain. Trimming stripped 2 bases from V and 7 bases from J, with 11 bases between. CDR1 is SNHLY and CDR2 is FYNNEI in the germline V gene. The CDR3 covers 13 residues. Here the CDR3 reads CASSERLTREAFF. The CDR3 bases are TGTGCCAGCAGTGAAAGGCTGACCCGTGAAGCTTTCTTT.

Many counts were recorded for this clonotype. The CDR3: CATSDLWNTEAFF. For the CDR3, the DNA is TGTGCCACCAGTGATCTCTGGAACACTGAAGCTTTCTTT. The V call is TRBV24-1, the J call TRBJ1-1, with no clear D. Trimming shortened V by 3 bases and J by 1 base, and 5 bases separated the two germline ends. The CDR3 has 13 residues. Germline values: CDR1 KGHDR, CDR2 SFDVKD.

This rearrangement joins TRBV28 to TRBJ1-1; D possibly corresponds to TRBD1 (6 bases). Trimming took off 4 bases at V and 4 bases at J, with 19 bases between the two ends. The length of the CDR3 is 16 residues. From germline, CDR1 is MDHEN and CDR2 SYDVKM. This CDR3 is CASSSFQGLAGTEAFF. The CDR3 DNA is TGTGCCAGCAGTTCATTTCAGGGGCTTGCCGGCACTGAAGCTTTCTTT.

The sample holds many counts of this clonotype. The chain couples TRBV10-3 to TRBJ1-2; D is uncertain. Trimming took 10 bases from V and 4 from J, leaving 25 bases between them. The germline gives CDR1 ENHRY, CDR2 SYGVKD. The CDR3 is 16 amino acids. The DNA of the CDR3 is TGTGCCACCCACAACGGCGGGGTAGGATATCGCTATGGCTACACCTTC. It encodes CATHNGGVGYRYGYTF.

In this sample, this clonotype turned up once. The chain recombines TRBV6-1 with TRBJ1-5; D possibly corresponds to TRBD1 (5 bases). The CDR3 sequence is 13 residues long. In germline, CDR1 is MNHNS, CDR2 SASEGT. Trimming pared 3 bases from V and 5 bases from J, leaving 8 bases between. This CDR3 reads CASSEGDHQPQHF. CDR3 nucleotides: TGTGCCAGCAGTGAGGGGGACCATCAGCCCCAGCATTTT.

Points on this clonotype: A much more abundant neighbour one base away suggests this may be a read error. This chain links TRBV2 with TRBJ2-7; no clear D. The V end lost 1 base, the J end lost 0 bases, and 10 bases lay between the germline ends. This CDR3 region has 15 residues. In germline, CDR1 is SNHLY, CDR2 FYNNEI. The CDR3 DNA sequence: TGTGCCAGCAGTGAAGACAGCTTTTCCTCCTACGAGCAGTACTTC. Translated: CASSEDSFSSYEQYF.

This clonotype occurred many times. This sequence joins TRBV7-8 and TRBJ2-5, with 7 nucleotides matching TRBD2. Germline V gives CDR1 SGHVS, CDR2 FQNEAQ. Trimming took 3 bases from V and 4 from J; bases not matched to a gene: 2. This CDR3 spans 13 amino acids. Written as DNA, the CDR3 is TGTGCCAGCAGCTTCCCGGGAGGAGAGACCCAGTACTTC. It encodes CASSFPGGETQYF.

This clonotype was seen at least ten times. The J gene is TRBJ1-2, the V gene TRBV6-1; D is unresolved. The CDR3 has 11 amino acids. The germline V gene has CDR1 MNHNS and CDR2 SASEGT. V lost 6 bases, J lost 5 bases, and 7 bases lay in between. In DNA form, the CDR3 reads TGTGCCAGCAGGATAGATTATGGCTACACCTTC. Translated, it gives CASRIDYGYTF.

This clonotype was counted many times. The chain has TRBV7-2 and TRBJ1-2; D remains unclear. The germline V gene encodes CDR1 SGHTA and CDR2 FQGNSA. The CDR3 is 12 amino acids. Trimming removed 1 base at V and 8 bases at J, with 8 bases between. The CDR3 DNA is TGTGCCAGCAGCTTAGTTCTAGAGGGCTACACCTTC. Protein sequence: CASSLVLEGYTF.

This clonotype was observed at least ten times. The chain recombines TRBV29-1 with TRBJ1-2, with a weak D call TRBD1 (5 bases). The CDR3 has 12 amino acids. Between the trimmed V and J ends, which lost 1 base and 4 bases, there was a span of 7 bases. The germline gives CDR1 SQVTM, CDR2 ANQGSEA. The CDR3 region has the DNA TGCAGCGTTGAAGGGGGGATCTATGGCTACACCTTC. This codes for CSVEGGIYGYTF.

The rearrangement uses TRBV7-2 and TRBJ2-7; possibly TRBD2 for D (7 bases). This CDR3 spans 15 amino acids. V was pared by 0 bases and J by 7 bases, with 16 bases between. The germline CDR1 and CDR2 sequences are SGHTA and FQGNSA. The CDR3 spells CASSLASRGLGEQYF. CDR3 bases: TGTGCCAGCAGCTTAGCCTCGCGGGGGCTCGGGGAGCAGTACTTC.

This clonotype was seen at least ten times. J is TRBJ2-7 and V is TRBV29-1; D unresolved. The CDR3 totals 14 residues. The germline V gene encodes CDR1 SQVTM and CDR2 ANQGSEA. Trimming took off 1 base at V and 3 bases at J, with 13 bases between the two ends. The CDR3 coding sequence is TGCAGCGTTGAAGGGTACAGAGGTGGCTACGAGCAGTACTTC. Encoded protein: CSVEGYRGGYEQYF.

This sequence joins TRBV12-3 or TRBV12-4 and TRBJ2-7; a possible D gene is TRBD2 (6 bases). The CDR3 spans 15 residues. Trimming took off 5 bases at V and 0 bases at J, with 14 bases between the two ends. The CDR3 DNA is TGTGCCAGCAGTCGCGGGACCGGGGCCTCCTACGAGCAGTACTTC. Its protein is CASSRGTGASYEQYF.

This clonotype has ten or more counts. This sequence joins TRBV6-1 and TRBJ2-7, with TRBD2 as a possible D gene (6 bases). The germline gives CDR1 MNHNS, CDR2 SASEGT. V lost 6 bases to trimming and J lost 1 base, with 13 bases between them. The CDR3 has 14 residues. The CDR3 is CASRAGTGSYEQYF. In DNA, the CDR3 is TGTGCCAGCAGGGCCGGGACTGGTTCCTACGAGCAGTACTTC.

This clonotype appeared many times. The chain is built from TRBV11-1 and TRBJ2-2; 9 bases fit TRBD1. Losses at the gene ends were 4 bases for V and 0 bases for J; bases not matched to a gene: 6. The germline CDR1 and CDR2 sequences are SGHAT and FQDESV (reference sequence). This CDR3 comprises 17 residues. CDR3 residues: CASSSTGGDANTGELFF. CDR3 nucleotides: TGTGCCAGCAGCTCGACAGGGGGGGACGCGAACACCGGGGAGCTGTTTTTT.

The chain joins TRBV30 to TRBJ2-7; D is perhaps TRBD2 (5 bases). The CDR3 spans 12 residues. V shed 2 bases and J shed 2 bases, with 7 bases lying between them. Germline assignment: CDR1 GTSNPN and CDR2 SVGIG (reference sequence). The CDR3 region has the DNA TGTGCCTGGAGTCCGCGGGCCTACGAGCAGTACTTC. Protein: CAWSPRAYEQYF.

The chain recombines TRBV20-1 with TRBJ1-5, with a weak D call TRBD1 (6 bases). The germline gives CDR1 DFQATT, CDR2 SNEGSKA (reference sequence). This CDR3 region has 14 residues. V lost 6 bases, J lost 6 bases, and 18 bases lay in between. The CDR3: CSAGGRGVVQPQHF. In DNA, the CDR3 is TGCAGTGCGGGGGGCAGGGGTGTGGTTCAGCCCCAGCATTTT.

The table lists this clonotype with many counts. J is TRBJ1-1 and V is TRBV4-1; TRBD1 matches at 7 bases. The V gene's germline CDR1 is MGHRA and CDR2 YSYEKL. The V gene end was trimmed by 7 bases and the J gene end by 0 bases; junction bases not matched to a gene: 5. This CDR3 spans 14 amino acids. The CDR3 DNA follows: TGCGCCAGCAAACTGGGACAGCTGAACACTGAAGCTTTCTTT. It translates to CASKLGQLNTEAFF.

The chain is built from TRBV24-1 and TRBJ2-5, with D unclear. CDR1 is KGHDR and CDR2 is SFDVKD in the germline V gene. There are 13 residues in the CDR3. Trimming left V 6 bases short and J 5 bases short, with 12 bases between. The chain's CDR3 is CATSRTPVETQYF. The CDR3 region has the DNA TGTGCCACCAGTAGGACCCCAGTGGAGACCCAGTACTTC.

At least ten counts were recorded for this clonotype. The rearrangement joins TRBV3-1 to TRBJ1-2, with D perhaps TRBD1 (5 bases). The CDR3 covers 14 residues. The germline V and J ends were trimmed by 0 bases and 4 bases, with 9 bases remaining between them. Germline V CDR1 and CDR2: LGHDT, YNNKEL (reference sequence). DNA of the CDR3: TGTGCCAGCAGCCAAGATGTGACAGCCTATGGCTACACCTTC. Translation: CASSQDVTAYGYTF.

This clonotype was detected many times. The CDR3 is CASSSDRGWNQPQHF. The CDR3 DNA follows: TGTGCCAGCAGCTCTGACAGGGGTTGGAATCAGCCCCAGCATTTT. The rearrangement links TRBV7-8 to TRBJ1-5, with 8 bases that match TRBD1. The CDR3 covers 15 residues. Germline CDR1 and CDR2: SGHVS and FQNEAQ. V shed 4 bases, J shed 4 bases, and the junction held 6 bases outside the gene matches.

The gene calls are TRBV5-4 and TRBJ2-7; D tentatively reads TRBD1 or TRBD2 (5 bases each). This CDR3 is built from 16 residues. Deletions cut 1 base from V and 0 bases from J, with 14 bases between. Germline V gene lookup returns CDR1 SGHNT and CDR2 YYREEE (reference sequence). DNA of the CDR3: TGTGCCAGCAGCTTGCTGCGGGCAGGGACCTCCTACGAGCAGTACTTC. Translated, it gives CASSLLRAGTSYEQYF.